This TCR beta chain derives from a study of blood T cell repertoires in COVID-19. Overall study context: In each case, the material was cDNA or gDNA derived from T cells, B-cell-depleted T cells, or PBMCs.

Germline CDR1 LGHDT, CDR2 YNNKEL (reference sequence). The CDR3 has 17 residues. Between the trimmed V and J ends, which lost 0 bases and 4 bases, there was a span of 18 bases. This study enrolled people aged 18 to 89 from roughly 22 US geographic areas. As originally analysed: By means of reference gene primer amplification, nucleated cell counts were estimated. TCRdb's table, derived via immunoSEQ multiplex PCR, lists solely in-frame clones and lacks some. V, J and clone size derive from that table, while D and trimming were established from the DNA sequence. The sample lists some 410,000 clones; approximately 90% were seen once.

The chain carries TRBV3-1 (or the pseudogene TRBV3-2) and TRBJ1-1, with a tentative D call TRBD1 (6 bases). This TCR was recovered from a woman aged 25-40 years with acute COVID-19. Source material: PBMCs or T cells enriched from blood (not recorded which). In DNA, the CDR3 is TGTGCCAGCAGCCAAGATTACGGGGAAGGGGGGGTCACTGAAGCTTTCTTT. It yields the protein CASSQDYGEGGVTEAFF.